This entry concerns a single T cell receptor (beta chain). This entry comes from a study of blood T cell repertoires in COVID-19. The V segment lost 2 bases and the J segment 9 bases; nucleotides outside the gene matches: 9. Germline CDR1 and CDR2: LNHNV and YYDKDF (reference sequence). The CDR3 extends over 15 amino acids. Produced via immunoSEQ multiplex PCR; TCRdb's table is partial and in-frame only. The profile shows about 150,000 clones, approximately 78% of them singletons. This chain links TRBV15 with TRBJ1-1; 10 nucleotides match TRBD1. The sample consisted of peripheral blood. This clonotype originated in a human donor with acute or convalescent COVID-19. The donor label of this sample is uncertain. The CDR3 is CATSRPTGGASQAFF. In DNA form, the CDR3 reads TGTGCCACCAGCAGACCGACAGGGGGCGCTAGCCAAGCTTTCTTT.